This paragraph covers one TCR beta chain sequence. Its cognate antigen has yet to be identified. It has no much larger one-base neighbor in the sample; base qualities were not kept. This sample is drawn from a study of shared clonotypes between healthy human individuals (dated by TCRdb to 2018 to 2021). At the level of the whole study: The cohort included a few men and a couple of women between 18 and 49 years of age. The study deeply sequenced blood TCR repertoires of five healthy adults to estimate repertoire size and the extent of clonotype sharing between individuals. Different laboratories and diverse techniques were used to prepare libraries and sequence TCR repertoires, to increase sequencing depth and limit assay-specific biases. Between about 0.85 and 9.5 billion PBMCs per donor were obtained by leukapheresis.

The junction shows trimming of 4 bases on V and 2 bases on J, and the gene matches do not reach 14 bases of it. Reading from cysteine to phenylalanine, the CDR3 counts 20 amino acids. The retained sequence is limited to the CDR3, 60 bases, with the frame set at the first base. Per the germline V gene, MGHRA is the CDR1 and YSYEKL is the CDR2. The donors were healthy, HIV-negative adults who had no recently reported acute infections or vaccinations. Only Caucasian adults living in Nashville, Tennessee, USA were represented among the donors. In the unsorted samples, roughly 90 million PBMCs were counted, and genomic DNA was extracted using the QIAamp DNA Blood Mini kit. After blood collection by leukapheresis, PBMCs were isolated using Ficoll-Histopaque density gradient centrifugation and then cryopreserved in the vapor phase of liquid nitrogen. Overall study outcomes, separate from this receptor: Sampling was restricted to blood, and TCR repertoires in tissues likely differ from the TCR repertoires found in blood. Pairwise subsampling indicated that sequencing depth was expected to affect the degree of clonotype sharing among donors. Because the study included a small number of donors, the genetic and exposure-history diversity represented was limited.

Using the deep immunoSEQ assay, multiplex PCR amplified TCR CDR3 regions from genomic DNA. Extracted genomic DNA from each cell subset was distributed evenly across all wells of several immunoSEQ 96-well plates, and each plate was treated as a replicate. For unsorted PBMC, roughly 330 ng genomic DNA, equal to 30,000 or so T cell genomes, was loaded into each replicate PCR. Unsorted PBMC genomic DNA was sequenced across ten immunoSEQ deep assay plates. Purified libraries were measured with a Qubit 3.0 fluorometer, size-checked on a Bioanalyzer 2100, and measured again with the KAPA Library Quantification kit. A separate single-read 150-cycle Illumina NextSeq 550 flow cell was used to sequence each immunoSEQ 96-well plate. Per the source publication's procedure: Because only junctional sequences without quality scores were contained in the immunoSEQ output, filtering matching that applied to full-length reads could not be performed. To assign V/J genes and CDR3, sequences were annotated against IMGT germline references using PyIR, a Python wrapper for IgBLAST v1.9. Reads were removed for weak V/J assignments (E-value above 1e-6), missing CDR3, stop codons, out-of-frame junctions, or ambiguous translated residues. V3J clonotypes were defined as sequences sharing the same inferred V gene, J gene, and CDR3 amino acid sequence. To compute the percentage overlap between repertoires, the number of shared unique clonotypes was divided by the size of the smaller repertoire. RTK rarefaction, the Chao1 estimator, and Recon v2.1 estimates of unobserved clonotypes were used to assess repertoire richness. TCRdb limited this immuneACCESS table to in-frame rearrangements with V and J called. A share of clones is missing; checked studies link under half to unresolved V genes, and the rest is unexplained. Clone size and V and J calls were adopted from that table, with D and trimming inferred from the DNA. The sample has more than 400,000 clones on record, roughly 80% of them singletons. The top ten clones comprise 12% of the sample.

The clonotype comes from a woman aged 40 to 50 in good health. Some clones in this sample may be carry-over from other donors' samples. Sequenced material: PBMCs. The rearrangement combines TRBV4-1 with TRBJ2-4; 13 central nucleotides agree with TRBD2. The encoded CDR3 is CASSPPERLAGGGSKNIQYF. The nucleotide sequence is given as TGCGCCAGCAGCCCCCCCGAGAGACTAGCGGGAGGAGGATCCAAAAACATTCAGTACTTC.